This T cell receptor (beta chain) was identified in a study of Graves' ophthalmopathy and Graves' hyperthyroidism. Regarding the study as a whole: Most expanded thyroid clonotypes above 0.001 frequency also appeared in blood.

Amplification from RNA transcripts yielded the TCR beta CDR3 regions. The first round was an RT-PCR with HTBI primers, and the second round was a multiplex PCR. TCRdb redid the calling of the multiplex PCR reads with MiXCR, one entry per CDR3 protein. The data hold hundreds of thousands of distinct CDR3 sequences, with around 42% observed a single time. This clonotype showed up just a few times. Its antigen is not known. The clonotype originates from an adult man with Graves' ophthalmopathy. What was sequenced was peripheral blood.

Here the CDR3 reads CASRQPNTGELFF. Here the CDR3 DNA reads TGTGCCAGCAGACAGCCGAACACCGGGGAGCTGTTTTTT. The chain has TRBV28 and TRBJ2-2; no definite D call. CDR3 length: 13 amino acids. V was shortened by 6 bases and J by 0 bases, with 5 bases between the two germline ends. Germline assignment: CDR1 MDHEN and CDR2 SYDVKM.